This TCR beta chain came from a study of blood T cell repertoires in COVID-19. As for the study in general: PBMCs, B-cell-depleted T cells, or T cells were the source of the cDNA or gDNA that made up the material.

This study enrolled people aged about 18 to 100 from roughly 24 US geographic areas. V was clipped by 2 bases and J by 4 bases; unmatched bases: 8. Per germline, CDR1 SGHAT and CDR2 FQNNGV. CDR3 size: 15 residues. Profiled with immunoSEQ multiplex PCR; TCRdb holds only in-frame clones, not every one. The sample includes approximately 360,000 clones, 88% of them seen just once. In its sample, this clone was seen a few times. The TCR comes from a woman younger than 45 with acute COVID-19. The J gene is TRBJ2-7, the V gene TRBV11-2, with 7 bases aligning to TRBD1. What was sequenced was PBMCs or T cells enriched from blood (not recorded which). CDR3 residues: CASSLTRDRLYEQYF. The CDR3 DNA reads as TGTGCCAGCAGCTTAACACGGGACAGACTATACGAGCAGTACTTC.